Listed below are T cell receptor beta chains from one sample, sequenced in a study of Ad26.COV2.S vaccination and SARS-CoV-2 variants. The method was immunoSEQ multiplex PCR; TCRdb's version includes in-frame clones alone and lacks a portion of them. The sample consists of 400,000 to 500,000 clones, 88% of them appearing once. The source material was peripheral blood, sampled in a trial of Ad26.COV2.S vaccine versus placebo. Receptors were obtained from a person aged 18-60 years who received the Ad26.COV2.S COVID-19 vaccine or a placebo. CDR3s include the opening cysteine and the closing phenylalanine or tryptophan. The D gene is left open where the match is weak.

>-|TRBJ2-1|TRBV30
CAGRVQNYNEQFF
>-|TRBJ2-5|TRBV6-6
CASSYSRQGSKETQYF
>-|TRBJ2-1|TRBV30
CAWSDGQGNNEQFF
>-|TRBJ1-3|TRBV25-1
CASSEWSSGNTIYF
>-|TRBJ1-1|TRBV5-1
CASSLGPGTANTEAFF
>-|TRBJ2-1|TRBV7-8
CASTLPRTTSYNEQFF
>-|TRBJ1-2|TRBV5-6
CASSLNQGYGYTF
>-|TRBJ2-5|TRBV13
CASIPPQGPLPGTQYF
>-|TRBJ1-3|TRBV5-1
CASSLGDTIYF
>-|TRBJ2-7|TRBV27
CASSLSYRRSSYEQYF
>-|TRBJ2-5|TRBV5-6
CASSLLLGAETQYF
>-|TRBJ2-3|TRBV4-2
CASSQEGTGTSTDTQYF
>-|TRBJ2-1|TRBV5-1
CASSLEGLDSYNEQFF
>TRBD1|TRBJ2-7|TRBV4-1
CASSQIQGAYGQYF
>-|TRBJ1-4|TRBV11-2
CASSLVRGLNEKLFF
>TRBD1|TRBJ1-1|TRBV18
CASSPPTRDSAEAFF
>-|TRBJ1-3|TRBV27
CASRPRFSGNTIYF
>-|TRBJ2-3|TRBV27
CASSLRRGQRVSSTDTQYF